This entry lists 7 T cell receptor beta chains sequenced from one sample in a study of glioma-infiltrating T cells. Using RNA template, CDR3s of TCR alpha and beta were amplified with iRepertoire arm-PCR. TCRdb reprocessed the multiplex PCR reads with MiXCR, giving one entry per CDR3 protein. This repertoire shows under 200,000 distinct CDR3 sequences, around 40% found once; its top ten account for around 5.3%. The sample consisted of glioma tissue, nonneoplastic brain tissue, or PBMCs (not recorded which). The receptors stem from a human donor with low-grade glioma or glioblastoma, undergoing nonglioma brain surgery, or in good health (not recorded which).

The table lists this clonotype with a few counts. The V and J genes are TRBV19 and TRBJ2-2; the D is unclear. In germline, CDR1 is LNHDA, CDR2 SQIVND (reference sequence). The CDR3 has 13 residues. Trimming removed 2 bases from V and 7 bases from J, with 8 bases in between. The CDR3 spells CASSITRVGELFF. For the CDR3, the DNA is TGTGCCAGTAGTATAACACGTGTCGGGGAGCTGTTTTTT.

This clonotype has only one observation. A single base separates this from a much larger clone, so it may be a read error. V gene TRBV10-3 combines with J gene TRBJ1-5; 7 nucleotides align to TRBD1. Germline values: CDR1 ENHRY, CDR2 SYGVKD. The CDR3 has 13 amino acids. V shed 6 bases, J shed 8 bases, and the junction held 7 bases outside the gene matches. The CDR3 is CAISRQGDKPQHF. The CDR3 coding sequence is TGTGCCATCAGCCGACAGGGTGATAAGCCCCAGCATTTT.

Ten or more counts support this clonotype. The J gene is TRBJ2-7, the V gene TRBV6-2 or TRBV6-3; a weak D match, TRBD2 (6 bases). Germline-derived CDR1 and CDR2 are MNHEY and SVGEGT. V was cut by 2 bases and J by 3 bases, with 14 bases left in between. The CDR3 has 15 residues. CDR3 nucleotides: TGTGCCAGCAGTTACCGGGGGTTTTCAGGCTACGAGCAGTACTTC. Its protein product is CASSYRGFSGYEQYF.

On this clonotype itself: Just one base apart from a much larger clone, this may be a read error. The chain has TRBV28 and TRBJ1-2; 7 nucleotides match TRBD1. The germline V gene has CDR1 MDHEN and CDR2 SYDVKM. This CDR3 spans 15 amino acids. CDR3 in DNA: TGTGCCAGCAGGCGACAGGGCCTAGCTAACTATAGCTACACCTTC. This sequence encodes CASRRQGLANYSYTF.

On this clonotype: One junction end does not reproduce the germline sequence, and a read error may be involved. The J gene is TRBJ1-1, the V gene TRBV28; possible D gene TRBD1, 6 bases. CDR3 size: 13 residues. The germline V gene has CDR1 MDHEN and CDR2 SYDVKM. DNA for the CDR3: TGTGCCAGCAGTTCGGCAGGGGTACGGCGGTACATCTTT. Its protein product is CASSSAGVRRYIF. Together with reference TRBV28 and TRBJ1-1, the CDR3 gives the full variable domain: DVKVTQSSRYLVKRTGEKVFLECVQDMDHENMFWYRQDPGLGLRLIYFSYDVKMKEKGDIPEGYSVSREKKERFSLILESASTNQTSMYLCASSSAGVRRYIFGQGTRLTVV.

The chain links TRBV2 to TRBJ2-1; 10 nucleotides align to TRBD2. This CDR3 is 16 amino acids long. J gave up 9 bases and V 6 bases, and 14 bases lay outside the gene matches. The V gene's germline CDR1 is SNHLY and CDR2 FYNNEI. In DNA form, the CDR3 reads TGTGCCAGCAGAGAGCTCGGACTAGCGGACCGCGTTGAGCAGTTCTTC. Protein product: CASRELGLADRVEQFF.

This clonotype was observed many times. The rearrangement links TRBV15 to TRBJ2-7, with a weak D call TRBD2 (6 bases). This CDR3 is built from 15 residues. The germline V gene has CDR1 LNHNV and CDR2 YYDKDF (reference sequence). Trimming took 0 bases from V and 7 from J, leaving 16 bases between them. The CDR3 protein is CATSRDRDPGREQYF. The CDR3 nucleotides read TGTGCCACCAGCAGAGATAGGGACCCAGGGAGGGAGCAGTACTTC.